This T cell receptor (beta chain) was sequenced for a study of cytomegalovirus exposure and HLA in healthy donors. The wider study: Both the 120 or so validation repertoires and the 666 first-cohort repertoires used the same platform, as reported by a later analysis.

The table came from immunoSEQ multiplex PCR; TCRdb's copy has only in-frame clones and leaves some out. The sample yields around 170,000 clones, 85% seen once. Whole-study findings and limits: The authors enumerated roughly 160 TCR beta chains as linked to cytomegalovirus. Among TCR sequences, most were rare, though some public TCRs appeared in many donors.

J lost 4 bases, V lost 5 bases, and 12 bases had no gene match. Germline CDR1 and CDR2: MDHEN and SYDVKM. There are 16 residues in the CDR3. About this clone itself: Its antigen is currently unknown.

This receptor was taken from a man younger than 35 in good health and CMV-seropositive. The chain couples TRBV28 to TRBJ2-3; the match to TRBD1 covers 7 bases. What was sequenced was PBMCs. CDR3 residues: CASSSSLRGFADTQYF. The CDR3 DNA reads as TGTGCCAGCAGTAGCTCCCTCAGGGGGTTCGCAGATACGCAGTATTTT.